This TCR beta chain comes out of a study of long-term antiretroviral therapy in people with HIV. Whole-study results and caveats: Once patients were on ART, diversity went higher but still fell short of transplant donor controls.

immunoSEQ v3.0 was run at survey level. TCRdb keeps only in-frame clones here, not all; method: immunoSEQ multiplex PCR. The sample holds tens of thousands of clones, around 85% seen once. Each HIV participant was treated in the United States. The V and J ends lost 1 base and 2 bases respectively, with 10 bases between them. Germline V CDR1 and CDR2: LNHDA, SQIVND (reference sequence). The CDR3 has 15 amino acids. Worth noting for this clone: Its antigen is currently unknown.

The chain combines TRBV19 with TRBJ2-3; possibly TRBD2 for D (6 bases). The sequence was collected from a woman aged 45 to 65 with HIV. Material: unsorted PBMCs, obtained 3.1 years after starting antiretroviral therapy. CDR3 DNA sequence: TGTGCCAGTAGTATAGGTGGGGGGACCACAGATACGCAGTATTTT. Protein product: CASSIGGGTTDTQYF.